The 18 T cell receptor beta chains presented below share a single source sample, sequenced in a study of CD8 T cells in ankylosing spondylitis. Broader study findings: A TCR beta motif of seven or eight highly homologous variants appeared characteristic of ankylosing spondylitis blood.

These TCRs are of unknown antigen specificity. Via MiXCR, TCRdb re-called the 5' RACE reads, giving one row per CDR3 protein. The sample yields about 330,000 distinct CDR3 sequences, 6.5% to 10% seen once. Sequencing was carried out using blood, either unsorted or a sorted T cell fraction (not recorded which). All receptors come from a male donor with ankylosing spondylitis.

This clonotype was seen only a few times. The V gene is TRBV5-1, the J gene TRBJ2-3; TRBD2 matches at 14 bases. Germline trimming cut 3 bases from V and 6 bases from J; bases unmatched to any gene: 6. The germline CDR1 and CDR2 sequences are SGHRS and YFSETQ. This CDR3 is built from 16 residues. The chain's CDR3 is CASSSETSGRGDTQYF. The CDR3 DNA follows: TGCGCCAGCAGCTCGGAGACTAGCGGGAGGGGTGATACGCAGTATTTT.

DNA of the CDR3: TGCAGCGTTGAAGATGAGGGAGACGAGTTTGGCGGGAGTTCGGGAGATACGCAGTATTTT. Its translation is CSVEDEGDEFGGSSGDTQYF. The chain has TRBV29-1 and TRBJ2-3; the match to TRBD2 covers 7 bases. The junction had 23 bases not matched to a gene; V was cut back by 0 bases and J by 5 bases. In germline, CDR1 is SQVTM, CDR2 ANQGSEA. CDR3 size: 20 residues.

The chain joins TRBV7-9 to TRBJ2-7; 13 nucleotides agree with TRBD2. Germline V gene lookup returns CDR1 SEHNR and CDR2 FQNEAQ (reference sequence). V trimming: 5 bases; J trimming: 0 bases; junction bases outside the gene matches: 4. CDR3 length: 16 amino acids. CDR3 region: CASSGRTSGSSYEQYF. The CDR3, as DNA: TGTGCCAGCAGCGGGAGGACTAGCGGGAGCTCCTACGAGCAGTACTTC.

This clonotype showed up many times. This sequence joins TRBV5-1 and TRBJ2-7, with 8 bases identical to TRBD1. There are 15 residues in the CDR3. The germline CDR1 and CDR2 sequences are SGHRS and YFSETQ. V trimming: 2 bases; J trimming: 4 bases; junction bases outside the gene matches: 8. DNA of the CDR3: TGCGCCAGCAGCTTCGGACAGGGAGGACTGTACGAGCAGTACTTC. The encoded protein is CASSFGQGGLYEQYF.

This clonotype was seen many times. This chain joins TRBV5-1 and TRBJ2-3; 7 bases agree with TRBD1. The V gene end was trimmed by 5 bases and the J gene end by 2 bases; junction bases not matched to a gene: 5. Germline V CDR1 and CDR2: SGHRS, YFSETQ. The CDR3 covers 14 residues. CDR3 protein: CASRTGTATDTQYF. CDR3 DNA: TGCGCCAGCAGGACCGGGACAGCCACAGATACGCAGTATTTT.

This chain connects TRBV7-9 to TRBJ1-3; D is unclear. Between the trimmed V and J ends, which lost 3 bases and 11 bases, there was a span of 17 bases. Germline loops: CDR1 SEHNR, CDR2 FQNEAQ (reference sequence). This CDR3 spans 14 amino acids. The CDR3 bases are TGTGCCAGCAGCTTTGGCTCAGCCCCGCGCCCCATATATTTT. Amino acids: CASSFGSAPRPIYF.

V is TRBV6-1 and J is TRBJ2-1; 12 nucleotides align to TRBD2. The trim removed 6 bases at V and 7 bases at J, leaving 7 bases unmatched. Germline CDR1 reads MNHNS; CDR2 reads SASEGT. This CDR3 has 15 amino acids. In nucleotides, the CDR3 is TGTGCCAGCAGCCCCCTAGCGGGAGGGTTTAATGAGCAGTTCTTC. Amino acid sequence: CASSPLAGGFNEQFF.

This clonotype has just a few counts. This CDR3 is CSARTGLLGEVDTQYF. The CDR3 coding sequence is TGCAGTGCCCGTACGGGACTCCTGGGGGAAGTCGATACGCAGTATTTT. The V gene is TRBV20-1, the J gene TRBJ2-3, with D perhaps matching TRBD2 (6 bases). Germline-derived CDR1 and CDR2 are DFQATT and SNEGSKA (reference sequence). The CDR3 is 16 residues long. The V gene lost 6 bases and the J gene lost 6 bases, with 25 bases spanning the gap.

This clonotype was detected ten times or more. V is TRBV4-3 and J is TRBJ2-7; tentatively, D is TRBD2 (6 bases). Germline CDR1 is LGHNA and CDR2 is YSLEER. V was shortened by 1 base and J by 3 bases, with 10 bases between the two germline ends. The CDR3 length is 14 residues. CDR3 coding DNA: TGCGCCAGCAGCCAAGGAGTAGCGGACTACGAGCAGTACTTC. Translating gives CASSQGVADYEQYF.

This clonotype was counted a few times. The chain joins TRBV14 to TRBJ1-5; D is possibly TRBD1 (5 bases). This CDR3 contains 15 residues. Germline V lookup: CDR1 SGHDN, CDR2 FVKESK. With 0 bases removed from V and 5 bases from J, the gap between germline ends came to 11 bases. The chain's CDR3 is CASSQERGTHQPQHF. The DNA for the CDR3 is TGTGCCAGCAGCCAAGAGAGGGGAACTCATCAGCCCCAGCATTTT.

V and J are TRBV7-9 and TRBJ2-5; TRBD2 matches 11 bases. The CDR3 has 16 amino acids. J gave up 5 bases and V 1 base, and 6 bases lay outside the gene matches. CDR1 SEHNR and CDR2 FQNEAQ come from the germline V gene (reference sequence). CDR3 DNA sequence: TGTGCCAGCAGCTTAGGGACGACTAGCGGGACGGAGACCCAGTACTTC. This codes for CASSLGTTSGTETQYF. Drawing the rest from reference TRBV7-9 and TRBJ2-5, the complete variable domain is DTGVSQNPRHKITKRGQNVTFRCDPISEHNRLYWYRQTLGQGPEFLTYFQNEAQLEKSRLLSDRFSAERPKGSFSTLEIQRTEQGDSAMYLCASSLGTTSGTETQYFGPGTRLLVL.

The chain employs TRBV20-1 and TRBJ2-7; 12 bases are a match to TRBD1. This CDR3 spans 16 amino acids. Per the germline V gene, CDR1 is DFQATT and CDR2 is SNEGSKA (reference sequence). After removal of 5 bases from V and 5 bases from J, the junction contained 13 bases not matched to a gene. CDR3 sequence (DNA): TGCAGTGCTGAAGGAACACCGGGACAGGGGGCTGACGAGCAGTACTTC. It translates to CSAEGTPGQGADEQYF.

V and J are TRBV7-9 and TRBJ2-7, with D possibly called TRBD1 or TRBD2 (6 bases each). The CDR3 sequence is 14 residues long. The V gene's germline CDR1 is SEHNR and CDR2 FQNEAQ (reference sequence). Deletions cut 5 bases from V and 2 bases from J, with 13 bases between. CDR3 coding DNA: TGTGCCAGCAGCCCACCGGGGGCAGCCTACGAGCAGTACTTC. Amino acids: CASSPPGAAYEQYF.

This clonotype was seen many times. CDR3 bases: TGTGCCAGCTCGCCTTCAGGGGGCTGGGAGGACACTGAAGCTTTCTTT. This translates into CASSPSGGWEDTEAFF. The chain is built from TRBV18 and TRBJ1-1, with 8 positions matching TRBD1. Looked up from germline, CDR1 is KGHSH and CDR2 is LQKENI. The CDR3 runs 16 residues. J was trimmed by 3 bases and V by 6 bases; bases with no gene match: 12.

With regard to this clonotype: One end of the junction does not line up with germline, which may come from a read error. The chain has TRBV12-3 or TRBV12-4 and TRBJ2-7; 8 bases are a match to TRBD2. The CDR3 extends over 14 amino acids. Here the CDR3 reads CTSSLRGTSGEQYF. CDR3 DNA sequence: TGTACCAGCAGTCTACGAGGGACTAGTGGAGAGCAGTACTTC.

This clonotype came up a few times. The chain has TRBV29-1 and TRBJ2-1; TRBD2 matches 15 bases. J lost 8 bases, V lost 7 bases, and 6 bases had no gene match. The CDR3 contains 14 residues. Looked up from germline, CDR1 is SQVTM and CDR2 is ANQGSEA. The chain's CDR3 is CSARTSGRAYEQFF. CDR3 DNA: TGCAGCGCACGGACTAGCGGGAGGGCTTATGAGCAGTTCTTC.

This clonotype was seen a few times. J is TRBJ2-7 and V is TRBV12-3 or TRBV12-4; maybe TRBD1 (6 bases). The CDR3 is 13 residues long. The V end lost 1 base, the J end lost 5 bases, and 9 bases lay between the germline ends. The CDR3 spells CASSLGQENEQYF. In DNA form, the CDR3 reads TGTGCCAGCAGTTTAGGACAGGAAAACGAGCAGTACTTC.

This rearrangement joins TRBV5-6 to TRBJ2-7, with 9 bases lining up with TRBD1. The CDR3 runs to 15 residues. Germline CDR1 SGHDT, CDR2 YYEEEE. V gave up 2 bases and J gave up 5 bases; unmatched junction bases: 8. The CDR3 sequence: CASSFIRTGVDEQYF. CDR3 nucleotide sequence: TGTGCCAGCAGCTTCATTAGGACAGGGGTCGACGAGCAGTACTTC.